These 8 T cell receptor beta chains share one sample of origin, sequenced in a study of response to subunit inactivated influenza vaccine. TCRdb re-analysed the RT-PCR reads in MiXCR, keeping a single row per CDR3 protein. Of roughly 780,000 distinct CDR3 sequences listed, approximately 17% are singletons. Sequencing was performed on PBMCs from blood, taken 5 days after vaccination. The source is a man aged 45-65 years who received an inactivated influenza vaccine.

This clonotype was seen a few times. The V gene is TRBV4-2, the J gene TRBJ2-1, with no clear D. This CDR3 is built from 15 residues. Trimming shortened V by 1 base and J by 8 bases, and 15 bases separated the two germline ends. The germline V gene encodes CDR1 LGHNA and CDR2 YNFKEQ. The CDR3 loop reads CASSQVSRAEDEQFF. The CDR3 region has the DNA TGTGCCAGCAGCCAAGTCAGCCGGGCTGAAGATGAGCAGTTCTTC.

There are a few counts of this clonotype. CDR3 in DNA: TGCGCCAGCAGCCAAGATACTTCCCTAGCCAAAAACATTCAGTACTTC. Its protein is CASSQDTSLAKNIQYF. The chain joins TRBV4-3 to TRBJ2-4; D gene uncertain. This CDR3 contains 16 residues. The V end lost 0 bases, the J end lost 0 bases, and 9 bases lay between the germline ends. CDR1 LGHNA and CDR2 YSLEER come from the germline V gene.

There are a few counts of this clonotype. J is TRBJ2-7 and V is TRBV4-3; D is undetermined. The CDR3 length is 13 residues. From germline, CDR1 is LGHNA and CDR2 YSLEER. V lost 1 base, J lost 1 base, and 5 bases lay in between. The CDR3 DNA sequence: TGCGCCAGCAGCCAAGCACAATCCTACGAGCAGTACTTC. Amino acid sequence: CASSQAQSYEQYF.

This clonotype was counted a few times. The rearrangement joins TRBV3-1 to TRBJ1-6, with TRBD1 matching over 7 bases. The J segment lost 14 bases and the V segment lost 0 bases, leaving 13 bases of the junction unmatched. CDR1 and CDR2 from the germline V gene are LGHDT and YNNKEL (reference sequence). The CDR3 length is 16 residues. The CDR3, as DNA: TGTGCCAGCAGCCAAGACCTGACAGGGTCCCCGATGGCCCTCCACTTT. The encoded protein is CASSQDLTGSPMALHF. The full variable domain, its missing parts supplied by reference TRBV3-1 and TRBJ1-6, is DTAVSQTPKYLVTQMGNDKSIKCEQNLGHDTMYWYKQDSKKFLKIMFSYNNKELIINETVPNRFSPKSPDKAHLNLHINSLELGDSAVYFCASSQDLTGSPMALHFGNGTRLTVT.

A few counts support this clonotype. This chain joins TRBV5-6 and TRBJ2-1, with 11 positions matching TRBD2. The V segment lost 2 bases and the J segment 5 bases; nucleotides outside the gene matches: 3. Germline loops: CDR1 SGHDT, CDR2 YYEEEE. This CDR3 has 15 amino acids. Here the CDR3 reads CASSFPSGGNNEQFF. CDR3 nucleotide sequence: TGTGCCAGCAGCTTTCCTAGCGGGGGGAACAATGAGCAGTTCTTC.

V usage is TRBV20-1 and J usage is TRBJ2-7, with 8 nucleotides matching TRBD2. This CDR3 has 17 residues. Germline assignment: CDR1 DFQATT and CDR2 SNEGSKA (reference sequence). With V trimmed by 6 bases and J by 0 bases, 16 bases remained unmatched. CDR3 residues: CSARPGTRIYSSYEQYF. The CDR3 DNA is TGCAGTGCCAGGCCCGGGACTAGAATTTATAGCTCCTACGAGCAGTACTTC.

This clonotype was recorded only once. The V call is TRBV7-9, the J call TRBJ2-7; D tentatively reads TRBD1 or TRBD2 (5 bases each). V was pared by 4 bases and J by 5 bases, with 12 bases between. CDR3 length equals 13 residues. CDR1 is SEHNR, CDR2 FQNEAQ, per germline (reference sequence). DNA for the CDR3: TGTGCCAGCAGCTCCGGGGCCGGGGACGAGCAGTACTTC. Protein sequence: CASSSGAGDEQYF.

The chain links TRBV4-3 to TRBJ1-3, with D unresolved. This CDR3 region has 14 residues. CDR1 and CDR2 from the germline V gene are LGHNA and YSLEER. Trimming took off 0 bases at V and 4 bases at J, with 7 bases between the two ends. Here the CDR3 reads CASSQDWRGNTIYF. The DNA of the CDR3 is TGCGCCAGCAGCCAAGATTGGAGGGGAAACACCATATATTTT.